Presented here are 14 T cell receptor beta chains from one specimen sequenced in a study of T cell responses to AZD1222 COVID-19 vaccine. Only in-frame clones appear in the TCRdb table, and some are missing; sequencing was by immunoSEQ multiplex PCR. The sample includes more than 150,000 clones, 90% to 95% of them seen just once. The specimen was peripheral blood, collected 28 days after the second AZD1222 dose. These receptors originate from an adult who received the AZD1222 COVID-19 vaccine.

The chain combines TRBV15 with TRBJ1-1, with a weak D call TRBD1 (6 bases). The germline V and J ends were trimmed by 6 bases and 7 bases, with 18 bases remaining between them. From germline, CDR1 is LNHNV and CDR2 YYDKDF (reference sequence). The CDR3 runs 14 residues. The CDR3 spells CATSVWGQGFEAFF. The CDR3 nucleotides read TGTGCCACCAGTGTTTGGGGGCAGGGGTTTGAAGCTTTCTTT. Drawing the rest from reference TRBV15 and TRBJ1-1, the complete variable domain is DAMVIQNPRYQVTQFGKPVTLSCSQTLNHNVMYWYQQKSSQAPKLLFHYYDKDFNNEADTPDNFQSRRPNTSFCFLDIRSPGLGDTAMYLCATSVWGQGFEAFFGQGTRLTVV.

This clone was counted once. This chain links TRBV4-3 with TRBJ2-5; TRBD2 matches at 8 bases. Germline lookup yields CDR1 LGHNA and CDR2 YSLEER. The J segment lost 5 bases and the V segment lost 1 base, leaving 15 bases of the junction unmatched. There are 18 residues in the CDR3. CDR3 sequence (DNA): TGCGCCAGCAGCCAAGGGGGGATTAGCGGGGCATCTGGGGAGACCCAGTACTTC. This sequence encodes CASSQGGISGASGETQYF.

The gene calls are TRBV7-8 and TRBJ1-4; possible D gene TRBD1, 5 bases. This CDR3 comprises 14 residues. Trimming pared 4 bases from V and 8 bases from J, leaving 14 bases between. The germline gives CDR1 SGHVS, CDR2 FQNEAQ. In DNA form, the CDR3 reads TGTGCCAGCAGCTCAGCGGGGGGGAAGGAAAAACTGTTTTTT. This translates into CASSSAGGKEKLFF.

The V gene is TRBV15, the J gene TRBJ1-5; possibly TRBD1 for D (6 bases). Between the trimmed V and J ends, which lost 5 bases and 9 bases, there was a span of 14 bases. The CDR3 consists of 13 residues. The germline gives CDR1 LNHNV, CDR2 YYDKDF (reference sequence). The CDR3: CATSSRGGGPQHF. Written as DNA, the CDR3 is TGTGCCACCAGCTCCAGGGGAGGGGGGCCCCAGCATTTT.

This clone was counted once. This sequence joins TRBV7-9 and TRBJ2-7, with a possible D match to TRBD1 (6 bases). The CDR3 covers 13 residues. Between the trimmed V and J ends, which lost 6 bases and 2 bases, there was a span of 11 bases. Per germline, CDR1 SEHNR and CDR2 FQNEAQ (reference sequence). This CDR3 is CASRQGQTYEQYF. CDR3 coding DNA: TGTGCCAGCAGACAGGGACAAACCTACGAGCAGTACTTC.

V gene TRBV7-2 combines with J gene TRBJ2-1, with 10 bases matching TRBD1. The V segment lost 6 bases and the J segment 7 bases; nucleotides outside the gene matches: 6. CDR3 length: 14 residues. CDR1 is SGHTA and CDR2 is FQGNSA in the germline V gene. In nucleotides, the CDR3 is TGTGCCAGCAGATACTGGACAGGGGGGAATGAGCAGTTCTTC. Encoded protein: CASRYWTGGNEQFF.

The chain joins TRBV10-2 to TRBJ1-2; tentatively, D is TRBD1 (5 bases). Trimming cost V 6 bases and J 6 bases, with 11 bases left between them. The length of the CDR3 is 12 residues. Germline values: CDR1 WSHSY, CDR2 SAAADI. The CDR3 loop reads CASRGQGDGYTF. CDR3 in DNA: TGCGCCAGCAGAGGACAAGGAGATGGCTACACCTTC.

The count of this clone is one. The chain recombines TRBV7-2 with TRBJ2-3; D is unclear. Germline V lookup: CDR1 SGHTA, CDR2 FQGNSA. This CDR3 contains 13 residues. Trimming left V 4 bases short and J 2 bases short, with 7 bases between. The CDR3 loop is CASSSRLTDTQYF. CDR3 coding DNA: TGTGCCAGCAGCTCGCGCCTCACAGATACGCAGTATTTT.

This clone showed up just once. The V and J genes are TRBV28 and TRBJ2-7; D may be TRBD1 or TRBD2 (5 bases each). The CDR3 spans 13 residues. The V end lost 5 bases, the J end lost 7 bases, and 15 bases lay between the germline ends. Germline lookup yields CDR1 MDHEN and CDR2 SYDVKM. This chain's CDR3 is CASSIEGKWEQYF. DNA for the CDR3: TGTGCCAGCAGTATCGAGGGGAAGTGGGAGCAGTACTTC.

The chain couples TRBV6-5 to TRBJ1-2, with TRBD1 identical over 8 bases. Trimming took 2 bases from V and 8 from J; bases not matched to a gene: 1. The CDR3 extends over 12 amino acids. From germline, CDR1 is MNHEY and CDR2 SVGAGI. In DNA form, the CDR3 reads TGTGCCAGCAGTTACACAGGGGGGGGCTACACCTTC. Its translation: CASSYTGGGYTF.

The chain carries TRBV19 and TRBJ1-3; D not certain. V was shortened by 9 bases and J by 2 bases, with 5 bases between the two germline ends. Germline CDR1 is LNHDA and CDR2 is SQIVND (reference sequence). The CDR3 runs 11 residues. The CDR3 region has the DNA TGTGCCAGCGGGCCTGGAAACACCATATATTTT. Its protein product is CASGPGNTIYF.

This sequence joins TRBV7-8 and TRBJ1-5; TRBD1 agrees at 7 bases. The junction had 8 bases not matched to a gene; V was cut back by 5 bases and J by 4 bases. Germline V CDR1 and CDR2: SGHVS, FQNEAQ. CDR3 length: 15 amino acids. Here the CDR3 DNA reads TGTGCCAGCAGCATAGGGGGCCAGACTAATCAGCCCCAGCATTTT. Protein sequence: CASSIGGQTNQPQHF.

The CDR3 reads CASMGPGGPQHF. CDR3 nucleotide sequence: TGTGCCAGTATGGGCCCCGGGGGGCCCCAGCATTTT. V is TRBV19 and J is TRBJ1-5, with a weak D call TRBD1 (5 bases). The V gene's germline CDR1 is LNHDA and CDR2 SQIVND (reference sequence). This CDR3 region has 12 residues. V was cut by 7 bases and J by 9 bases, with 13 bases left in between.

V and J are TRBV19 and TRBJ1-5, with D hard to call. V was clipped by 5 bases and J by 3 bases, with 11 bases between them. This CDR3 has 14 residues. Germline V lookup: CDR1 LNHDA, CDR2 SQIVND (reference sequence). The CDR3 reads CASSLLGFNQPQHF. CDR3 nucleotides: TGTGCCAGTAGTCTTTTAGGGTTCAATCAGCCCCAGCATTTT.